A single sample is the source of the 27 T cell receptor beta chains below, sequenced in a study of T cell clones after liver transplantation. TCRdb's table, derived via immunoSEQ multiplex PCR, lists solely in-frame clones and lacks some. The repertoire holds 70,000 or so clones, with about 88% as singletons. The specimen comprised CD4+ T cells from blood, sampled before liver transplant. The receptors derive from a human donor who received a liver transplant.

This chain connects TRBV20-1 to TRBJ1-1; D unresolved. The V end lost 2 bases, the J end lost 9 bases, and 10 bases lay between the germline ends. CDR3 size: 11 residues. The germline CDR1 and CDR2 sequences are DFQATT and SNEGSKA (reference sequence). CDR3 DNA sequence: TGCAGTGCTAGATCCCCAGACCAAGCTTTCTTT. Amino acid sequence: CSARSPDQAFF.

V usage is TRBV28 and J usage is TRBJ2-7; the D is unclear. Deletions cut 2 bases from V and 4 bases from J, with 15 bases between. The CDR3 is 15 amino acids. Germline CDR1 MDHEN, CDR2 SYDVKM. CDR3 nucleotide sequence: TGTGCCAGCAGTTTACGAGGAACAGTCAGGTACGAGCAGTACTTC. It is translated as CASSLRGTVRYEQYF.

The J gene is TRBJ2-1, the V gene TRBV7-2; 7 bases match TRBD1. The V gene end was trimmed by 5 bases and the J gene end by 7 bases; junction bases not matched to a gene: 17. The germline V gene encodes CDR1 SGHTA and CDR2 FQGNSA. This CDR3 has 17 residues. The CDR3 sequence: CASSTQWVGTATNEQFF. CDR3 coding DNA: TGTGCCAGCAGCACCCAGTGGGTCGGGACAGCGACGAATGAGCAGTTCTTC.

The chain is built from TRBV19 and TRBJ1-2; 8 bases line up with TRBD1. This CDR3 contains 17 residues. The germline CDR1 and CDR2 sequences are LNHDA and SQIVND (reference sequence). V lost 8 bases, J lost 2 bases, and 16 bases stayed unmatched. The CDR3 sequence is CASSSQGGIVQNYGYTF. In nucleotides, the CDR3 is TGTGCCAGTTCTTCACAGGGGGGCATAGTCCAAAACTATGGCTACACCTTC.

This clone was picked up a small number of times. J is TRBJ2-6 and V is TRBV27; D call uncertain. This CDR3 contains 12 residues. V was cut by 6 bases and J by 2 bases, with 2 bases left in between. CDR1 and CDR2 (germline): MNHEY, SMNVEV (reference sequence). The CDR3 bases are TGTGCCAGCAGCCCTGGGGCCAACGTCCTGACTTTC. Translation: CASSPGANVLTF.

The chain carries TRBV7-3 and TRBJ2-5, with D perhaps TRBD2 (6 bases). CDR3 length: 13 amino acids. V lost 5 bases and J lost 5, with 12 bases in between. Germline lookup yields CDR1 SGHTA and CDR2 FQGTGA. CDR3 amino acids: CASSVGSKETQYF. The CDR3 DNA is TGTGCCAGCAGCGTCGGGAGTAAGGAGACCCAGTACTTC.

V and J are TRBV4-3 and TRBJ2-1; no clear D gene. Between the trimmed V and J ends, which lost 9 bases and 2 bases, there was a span of 17 bases. CDR1 is LGHNA and CDR2 is YSLEER in the germline V gene. CDR3 length: 15 residues. CDR3 coding DNA: TGCGCCAGAAACTGTGAGCCCATGGCCTACAATGAGCAGTTCTTC. Residues: CARNCEPMAYNEQFF.

This chain connects TRBV28 to TRBJ2-3, with 7 bases matching TRBD1. CDR3 length equals 15 residues. CDR1 is MDHEN and CDR2 is SYDVKM in the germline V gene. Unmatched junction bases numbered 9, after V lost 7 bases and J lost 2 bases. The CDR3 loop reads CASNRRDRNTDTQYF. The CDR3 DNA follows: TGTGCCAGCAACCGCCGGGACAGAAACACAGATACGCAGTATTTT. Variable domain in full (rest from reference TRBV28 and TRBJ2-3): DVKVTQSSRYLVKRTGEKVFLECVQDMDHENMFWYRQDPGLGLRLIYFSYDVKMKEKGDIPEGYSVSREKKERFSLILESASTNQTSMYLCASNRRDRNTDTQYFGPGTRLTVL.

The chain links TRBV7-8 to TRBJ2-2, with a possible D match to TRBD1 (6 bases). Germline lookup yields CDR1 SGHVS and CDR2 FQNEAQ. CDR3 length equals 14 residues. Trimming shortened V by 4 bases and J by 4 bases, and 10 bases separated the two germline ends. The CDR3 sequence is CASSYGGTTGELFF. DNA for the CDR3: TGTGCCAGCAGCTATGGGGGCACCACCGGGGAGCTGTTTTTT.

This rearrangement joins TRBV19 to TRBJ2-7; D perhaps matches TRBD1 (6 bases). Trimming took off 1 base at V and 3 bases at J, with 13 bases between the two ends. Germline CDR1 LNHDA, CDR2 SQIVND (reference sequence). The CDR3 extends over 15 amino acids. The CDR3, as DNA: TGTGCCAGTAGTATAGCACTCCAGGGGTTCTACGAGCAGTACTTC. It yields the protein CASSIALQGFYEQYF.

The chain combines TRBV19 with TRBJ1-5; 9 bases agree with TRBD1. The V segment lost 5 bases and the J segment 5 bases; nucleotides outside the gene matches: 7. CDR3 length: 15 amino acids. CDR1 and CDR2 (germline): LNHDA, SQIVND (reference sequence). Here the CDR3 DNA reads TGTGCCAGTAGTCGAGGGGGACAGGGCGATCAGCCCCAGCATTTT. Translating it yields CASSRGGQGDQPQHF.

This clone was observed once. The chain has TRBV7-3 and TRBJ2-2, with 10 positions matching TRBD2. Germline V lookup: CDR1 SGHTA, CDR2 FQGTGA. CDR3 length equals 15 residues. Trimming removed 5 bases from V and 5 bases from J; junction bases left unmatched: 5. Here the CDR3 DNA reads TGTGCCAGCAGCACCGCTAGCGGGAGAACCGGGGAGCTGTTTTTT. Its translation: CASSTASGRTGELFF.

The chain joins TRBV28 to TRBJ2-1; the match to TRBD2 covers 8 bases. Per the germline V gene, CDR1 is MDHEN and CDR2 is SYDVKM. The CDR3 is made up of 12 amino acids. Unmatched junction bases numbered 8, after V lost 3 bases and J lost 16 bases. This CDR3 is CASSFSGTRGFF. In nucleotides, the CDR3 is TGTGCCAGCAGTTTCTCCGGGACTAGGGGATTCTTC.

This clone was counted once. V usage is TRBV30 and J usage is TRBJ1-6; D is unclear. The CDR3 is 15 amino acids. The germline V and J ends were trimmed by 5 bases and 4 bases, with 15 bases remaining between them. CDR1 and CDR2 (germline): GTSNPN, SVGIG (reference sequence). CDR3 in amino acids: CAWQQAGKYNSPLHF. The CDR3 DNA follows: TGTGCCTGGCAGCAGGCGGGAAAGTATAATTCACCCCTCCACTTT.

This clone was observed once. The rearrangement uses TRBV18 and TRBJ2-1, with 8 nucleotides matching TRBD2. V was pared by 8 bases and J by 10 bases, with 16 bases of the junction left unmatched. The germline CDR1 and CDR2 sequences are KGHSH and LQKENI. The CDR3 is 15 amino acids. This CDR3 is CASVPGAGAVEEQFF. CDR3 bases: TGTGCCAGCGTCCCCGGAGCGGGGGCGGTAGAAGAGCAGTTCTTC.

The chain recombines TRBV21-1 with TRBJ2-3; the table's D gene call, TRBD2, was not cross checked with the DNA. TRBV21-1 is a pseudogene segment. This CDR3 region has 14 residues. As DNA, the CDR3 is TGTGCCACCCTTAAGTTTTGCTACACAGATACGCAGTATTTT. Its translation: CATLKFCYTDTQYF.

The rearrangement joins TRBV6-5 to TRBJ1-1; 7 nucleotides agree with TRBD1. The CDR3 has 12 amino acids. Germline CDR1 MNHEY, CDR2 SVGAGI. The V segment lost 6 bases and the J segment 6 bases; nucleotides outside the gene matches: 4. CDR3 nucleotide sequence: TGTGCCAGCAGGCGTACAGGGGCTGAAGCTTTCTTT. Translating gives CASRRTGAEAFF.

This chain joins TRBV19 and TRBJ2-7; no reliable D call. This CDR3 spans 12 amino acids. V lost 6 bases, J lost 6 bases, and 12 bases lay in between. Germline values: CDR1 LNHDA, CDR2 SQIVND (reference sequence). CDR3 DNA: TGTGCCAGTAGAGAAGGTATTGGCGAGCAGTACTTC. Amino acids: CASREGIGEQYF.

In this sample, this clone turned up once. J is TRBJ1-1 and V is TRBV5-1, with D possibly TRBD1 on 5 matching bases. Looked up from germline, CDR1 is SGHRS and CDR2 is YFSETQ. Trimming shortened V by 1 base and J by 6 bases, and 16 bases separated the two germline ends. The CDR3 totals 15 residues. The CDR3 nucleotides are TGCGCCAGCAGCTTGTCGGGACGTGAGAAGGCTGAAGCTTTCTTT. It translates to CASSLSGREKAEAFF.

The rearrangement uses TRBV29-1 and TRBJ1-1; 7 bases agree with TRBD1. After removal of 7 bases from V and 8 bases from J, the junction contained 4 bases not matched to a gene. This CDR3 is 10 amino acids long. Germline CDR1 reads SQVTM; CDR2 reads ANQGSEA. CDR3: CSAQDREAFF. DNA for the CDR3: TGCAGCGCCCAGGACAGGGAAGCTTTCTTT.

The chain links TRBV28 to TRBJ2-5; D could derive from TRBD1 or TRBD2 (5 bases each). The CDR3 sequence is 13 residues long. CDR1 and CDR2 from the germline V gene are MDHEN and SYDVKM. Deletions cut 4 bases from V and 0 bases from J, with 6 bases between. The CDR3 DNA is TGTGCCAGCAGTTGGGACGACCAAGAGACCCAGTACTTC. Translation gives CASSWDDQETQYF.

The chain has TRBV11-3 and TRBJ2-2, with 7 bases that match TRBD1. The germline CDR1 and CDR2 sequences are SGHNT and YENEEA. This CDR3 contains 15 residues. Trimming removed 3 bases from V and 8 bases from J; junction bases left unmatched: 9. CDR3 sequence: CASSFRDSDVGELFF. The CDR3, as DNA: TGTGCCAGCAGCTTCCGGGACAGCGACGTGGGGGAGCTGTTTTTT.

This rearrangement joins TRBV11-3 to TRBJ2-7; no clear D gene. With 5 bases removed from V and 4 bases from J, the gap between germline ends came to 12 bases. The CDR3 is made up of 13 amino acids. Germline lookup yields CDR1 SGHNT and CDR2 YENEEA. CDR3 coding DNA: TGTGCCAGCAGCCTACGTCTTTCGTACGAGCAGTACTTC. This encodes CASSLRLSYEQYF.

CDR3 sequence (DNA): TGCAGTGCTTTGGACAGGGTCGAGCTGTTTTTT. This sequence encodes CSALDRVELFF. J is TRBJ2-2 and V is TRBV20-1, with TRBD1 matching over 8 bases. The V gene end was trimmed by 5 bases and the J gene end by 11 bases; junction bases not matched to a gene: 4. CDR1 and CDR2 (germline): DFQATT, SNEGSKA (reference sequence). The CDR3 extends over 11 amino acids.

Worth noting for this clone: It is unclear where the CDR3 begins or ends on the DNA, so no DNA is shown, and the CDR3 is as TCRdb lists it. The rearrangement uses TRBV21-1 and TRBJ2-7; the table names TRBD2, a call not compared with the DNA. TRBV21-1 constitutes a pseudogene. The CDR3 is made up of 15 amino acids, end residues included. CDR3 loop: CASSKVGIGSAEQYF.

This chain links TRBV2 with TRBJ1-5; D unresolved. V lost 3 bases, J lost 5 bases, and 11 bases lay in between. The CDR3 consists of 14 residues. CDR1 is SNHLY, CDR2 FYNNEI, per germline. CDR3 DNA: TGTGCCAGCAGTGATAGAGGGAGTTATCAGCCCCAGCATTTT. It translates to CASSDRGSYQPQHF.

The chain has TRBV18 and TRBJ2-3; D could derive from TRBD1 or TRBD2 (6 bases each). This CDR3 contains 16 residues. V gave up 1 base and J gave up 1 base, with 12 bases separating them. Germline V lookup: CDR1 KGHSH, CDR2 LQKENI. The CDR3, as DNA: TGTGCCAGCTCACCACGCGGGGCAGGGGGCACAGATACGCAGTATTTT. Its translation: CASSPRGAGGTDTQYF. The whole variable domain, filled in from reference TRBV18 and TRBJ2-3, reads NAGVMQNPRHLVRRRGQEARLRCSPMKGHSHVYWYRQLPEEGLKFMVYLQKENIIDESGMPKERFSAEFPKEGPSILRIQQVVRGDSAAYFCASSPRGAGGTDTQYFGPGTRLTVL.